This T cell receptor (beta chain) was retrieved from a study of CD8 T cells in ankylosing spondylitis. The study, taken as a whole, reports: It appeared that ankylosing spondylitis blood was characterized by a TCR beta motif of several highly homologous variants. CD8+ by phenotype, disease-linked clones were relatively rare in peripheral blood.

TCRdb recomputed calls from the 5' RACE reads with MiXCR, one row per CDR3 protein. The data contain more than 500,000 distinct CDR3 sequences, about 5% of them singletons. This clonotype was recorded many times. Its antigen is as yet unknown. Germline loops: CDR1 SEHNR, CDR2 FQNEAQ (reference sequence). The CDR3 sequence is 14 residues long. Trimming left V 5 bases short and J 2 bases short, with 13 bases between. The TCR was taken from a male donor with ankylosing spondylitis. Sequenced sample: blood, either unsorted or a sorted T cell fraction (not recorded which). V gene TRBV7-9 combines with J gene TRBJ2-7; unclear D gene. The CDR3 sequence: CASSRDPSAYEQYF. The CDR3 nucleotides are TGTGCCAGCAGCCGAGACCCCTCGGCCTACGAGCAGTACTTC.